This T cell receptor beta chain is from a study of T cells in Graves' hyperthyroidism and ophthalmopathy. At least ten counts were recorded for this clonotype. What was amplified from RNA transcripts were TCR beta CDR3 regions. Initially, a first-round RT-PCR of the TCR CDR3 employed the HTBI primer set. TCRdb passed the multiplex PCR reads through MiXCR, listing each CDR3 protein once. Among about 380,000 distinct CDR3 sequences listed, about 18% were seen once. Looked up from germline, CDR1 is MNHEY and CDR2 is SVGAGI. The CDR3 has 15 amino acids. V gave up 0 bases and J gave up 2 bases, with 7 bases separating them.

Sequencing input: blood. The sequence derives from a man between 18 and 29 years old with Graves' ophthalmopathy. The rearrangement joins TRBV6-5 to TRBJ2-2; no firm D call. Here the CDR3 DNA reads TGTGCCAGCAGTTACTCGCGGAGTAACACCGGGGAGCTGTTTTTT. It codes for CASSYSRSNTGELFF.